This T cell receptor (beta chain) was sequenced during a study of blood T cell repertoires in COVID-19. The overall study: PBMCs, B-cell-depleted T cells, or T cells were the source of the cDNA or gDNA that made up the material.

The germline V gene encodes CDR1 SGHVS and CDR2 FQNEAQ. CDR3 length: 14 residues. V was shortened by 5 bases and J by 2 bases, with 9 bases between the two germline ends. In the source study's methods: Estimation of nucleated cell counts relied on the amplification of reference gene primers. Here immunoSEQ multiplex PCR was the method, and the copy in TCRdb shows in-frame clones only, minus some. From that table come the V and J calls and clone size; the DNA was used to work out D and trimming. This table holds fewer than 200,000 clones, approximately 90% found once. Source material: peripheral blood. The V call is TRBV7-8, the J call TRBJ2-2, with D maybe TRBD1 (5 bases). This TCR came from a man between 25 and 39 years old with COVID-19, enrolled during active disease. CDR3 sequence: CASSRDSNTGELFF. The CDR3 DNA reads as TGTGCCAGCAGCCGAGACAGCAACACCGGGGAGCTGTTTTTT.